The 10 T cell receptor beta chains in this list originate from one sample, sequenced in a study of blood T cells in healthy people across ages. Primed by a sample-barcoded 5' primer and a J-beta primer mix, a second PCR proceeded for roughly 7 to 12 cycles. MiXCR was run by TCRdb on the 5' RACE reads, yielding one entry per CDR3 protein. This sample yields around 870,000 distinct CDR3 sequences, of which more than 25% are seen a single time; roughly 17% belongs to the top ten. The sample comprised blood. The receptors come from a woman over 75 in good health.

Comments on this clonotype: This may come from a read error, since a much larger clone is one base off. The V gene is TRBV6-2 or TRBV6-3, the J gene TRBJ2-7; D ambiguous. There are 13 residues in the CDR3. The germline CDR1 and CDR2 sequences are MNHEY and SVGEGT. The V end lost 5 bases, the J end lost 7 bases, and 15 bases lay between the germline ends. The CDR3 loop is CASSAQVYNEQYF. The CDR3 DNA sequence: TGTGCCAGCAGTGCCCAAGTCTACAATGAGCAGTACTTC.

This clonotype was recorded many times. This chain connects TRBV7-9 to TRBJ1-5; 8 nucleotides align to TRBD1. The trim removed 4 bases at V and 0 bases at J, leaving 11 bases unmatched. The germline V gene has CDR1 SEHNR and CDR2 FQNEAQ (reference sequence). This CDR3 contains 18 residues. The CDR3 sequence is CASSSSGGPSYSNQPQHF. Written as DNA, the CDR3 is TGTGCCAGCAGCTCTTCAGGGGGCCCGAGCTATAGCAATCAGCCCCAGCATTTT.

The chain recombines TRBV6-5 with TRBJ2-7; D uncertain. CDR1 is MNHEY and CDR2 is SVGAGI in the germline V gene. This CDR3 is 11 amino acids long. V gave up 5 bases and J gave up 3 bases, with 5 bases separating them. The CDR3 sequence is CASSPFYEQYF. CDR3 nucleotides: TGTGCCAGCAGTCCCTTCTACGAGCAGTACTTC.

This clonotype was detected ten times or more. The chain uses TRBV14 and TRBJ2-7; D is undetermined. Germline lookup yields CDR1 SGHDN and CDR2 FVKESK. Trimming cost V 1 base and J 12 bases, with 10 bases left between them. This CDR3 is built from 11 residues. The CDR3 DNA follows: TGTGCCAGCAGCCAAGCCGGCAGGCTGTACTTC. Encoded protein: CASSQAGRLYF.

This clonotype has a handful of counts. The chain is built from TRBV7-9 and TRBJ2-2; no firm D call. The CDR3 spans 14 residues. CDR1 is SEHNR, CDR2 FQNEAQ, per germline (reference sequence). V was cut by 3 bases and J by 3 bases, with 8 bases left in between. The CDR3 nucleotides are TGTGCCAGCAGCTTGGAGATTCACACCGGGGAGCTGTTTTTT. Translated, it gives CASSLEIHTGELFF.

This clonotype showed up just a few times. The genes are TRBV6-1 and TRBJ1-4; possible D gene TRBD1, 5 bases. CDR3 size: 15 residues. The germline V and J ends were trimmed by 1 base and 8 bases, with 14 bases remaining between them. Germline loops: CDR1 MNHNS, CDR2 SASEGT. DNA for the CDR3: TGTGCCAGCAGTGAAGGATCCAGGGCGGGAGAAAAACTGTTTTTT. It is translated as CASSEGSRAGEKLFF.

This clonotype was picked up a small number of times. V and J are TRBV5-5 and TRBJ2-2, with D unresolved. The V gene's germline CDR1 is SGHKS and CDR2 YYEKEE (reference sequence). The CDR3 extends over 14 amino acids. The V end was cut by 4 bases, the J end by 5 bases, with 12 bases between. CDR3 nucleotide sequence: TGTGCCAGCAGCATCGTTAGCTTAACCGGGGAGCTGTTTTTT. Amino acids: CASSIVSLTGELFF.

The V and J genes are TRBV7-3 and TRBJ2-1, with 12 nucleotides matching TRBD2. With V trimmed by 5 bases and J by 7 bases, 9 bases remained unmatched. CDR1 is SGHTA and CDR2 is FQGTGA in the germline V gene. The CDR3 is made up of 16 amino acids. CDR3 sequence (DNA): TGTGCCAGCAGCCAAACTAGCGGGAGGAGATGGAATGAGCAGTTCTTC. Translated: CASSQTSGRRWNEQFF.

This sequence joins TRBV7-9 and TRBJ2-3; the D gene is possibly TRBD2 (5 bases). Trimming cost V 5 bases and J 2 bases, with 14 bases left between them. CDR3 size: 15 residues. CDR1 and CDR2 (germline): SEHNR, FQNEAQ (reference sequence). CDR3 amino acids: CASSNPSTYTDTQYF. CDR3 sequence (DNA): TGTGCCAGCAGCAATCCTAGCACATACACAGATACGCAGTATTTT.

This clonotype was seen many times. The chain joins TRBV12-3 or TRBV12-4 to TRBJ2-4; D is perhaps TRBD1 or TRBD2 (5 bases each). Trimming left V 5 bases short and J 7 bases short, with 9 bases between. There are 12 residues in the CDR3. The CDR3 region is CASSVGTNIQYF. As DNA, the CDR3 is TGTGCCAGCAGTGTAGGGACGAACATTCAGTACTTC.